This record concerns one TCR beta chain sequence. With random hexamers, 0.5 to 1 ug RNA was reverse transcribed. Each CDR3 protein gets one entry after TCRdb re-called the immunoSEQ multiplex PCR reads with MiXCR. This sample has tens of thousands of distinct CDR3 sequences, with roughly 93% found just once. CD8+ and CD4+ T cells from blood underwent TCR beta sequencing. Patients with Susac syndrome fulfilled recently defined diagnostic criteria for definite or probable disease. Negative isolation yielded the CD8+ and CD4+ T cells, while FACS enriched the TEMRA cells. Germline V gene data show CDR1 as LGHDT and CDR2 as YNNKEL (reference sequence). This CDR3 region has 15 residues. V lost 0 bases to trimming and J lost 12 bases, with 18 bases between them. This sample is drawn from a study of CD8 T cells in Susac syndrome. The wider study: Each patient with Susac syndrome, at the time of blood draw, was therapy-naive, on corticosteroids, or on intravenous immunoglobulin alone.

This chain uses TRBV3-1 with TRBJ2-1; the D gene is possibly TRBD2 (6 bases). The sequencing sample was made of CD4+ T cells from PBMCs. This TCR came from a human donor with Susac syndrome. Here the CDR3 DNA reads TGTGCCAGCAGCCAAGATCTCGGACTAAGGTCACGGCAGTTCTTC. Its translation is CASSQDLGLRSRQFF.